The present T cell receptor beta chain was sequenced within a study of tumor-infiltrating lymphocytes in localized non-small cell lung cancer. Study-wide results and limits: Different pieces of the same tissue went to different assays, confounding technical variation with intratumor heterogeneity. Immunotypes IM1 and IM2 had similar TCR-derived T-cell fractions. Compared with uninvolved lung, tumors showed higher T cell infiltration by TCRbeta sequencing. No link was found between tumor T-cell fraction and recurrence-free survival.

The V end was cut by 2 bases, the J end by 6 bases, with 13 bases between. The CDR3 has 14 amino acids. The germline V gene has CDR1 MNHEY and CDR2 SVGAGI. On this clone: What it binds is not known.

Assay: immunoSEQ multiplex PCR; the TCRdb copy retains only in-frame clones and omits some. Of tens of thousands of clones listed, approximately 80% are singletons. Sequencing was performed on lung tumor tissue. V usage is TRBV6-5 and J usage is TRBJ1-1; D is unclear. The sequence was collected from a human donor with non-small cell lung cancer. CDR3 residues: CASSYGDTRSEAFF. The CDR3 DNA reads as TGTGCCAGCAGTTACGGGGATACGAGATCTGAAGCTTTCTTT.